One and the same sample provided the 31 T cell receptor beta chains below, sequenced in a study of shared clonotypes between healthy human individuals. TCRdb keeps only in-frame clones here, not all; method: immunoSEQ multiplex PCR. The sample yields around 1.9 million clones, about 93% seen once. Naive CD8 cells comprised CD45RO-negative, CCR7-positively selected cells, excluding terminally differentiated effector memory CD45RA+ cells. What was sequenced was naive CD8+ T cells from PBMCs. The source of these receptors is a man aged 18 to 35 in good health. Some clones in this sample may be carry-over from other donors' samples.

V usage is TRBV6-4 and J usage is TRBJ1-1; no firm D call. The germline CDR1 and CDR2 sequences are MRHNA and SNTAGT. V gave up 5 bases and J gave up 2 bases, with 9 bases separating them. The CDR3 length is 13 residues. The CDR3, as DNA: TGTGCCAGCAGTCGGACTGTTAACACTGAAGCTTTCTTT. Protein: CASSRTVNTEAFF.

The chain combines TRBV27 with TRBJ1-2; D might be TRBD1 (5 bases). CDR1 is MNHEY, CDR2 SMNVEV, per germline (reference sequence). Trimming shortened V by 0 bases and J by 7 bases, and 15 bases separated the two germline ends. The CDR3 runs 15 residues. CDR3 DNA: TGTGCCAGCAGTTTATCGGGGGGGGGAACCTCTGGCTACACCTTC. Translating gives CASSLSGGGTSGYTF.

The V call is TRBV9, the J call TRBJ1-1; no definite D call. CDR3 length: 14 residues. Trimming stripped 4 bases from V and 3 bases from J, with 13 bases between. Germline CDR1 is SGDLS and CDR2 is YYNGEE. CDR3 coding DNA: TGTGCCAGCAGCTTTCGGTATTGGGACACTGAAGCTTTCTTT. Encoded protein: CASSFRYWDTEAFF.

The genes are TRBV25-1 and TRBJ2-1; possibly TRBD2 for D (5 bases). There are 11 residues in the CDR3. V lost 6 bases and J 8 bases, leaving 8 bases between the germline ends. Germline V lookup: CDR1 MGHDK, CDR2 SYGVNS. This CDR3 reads CASSGMDEQFF. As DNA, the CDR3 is TGTGCCAGCAGCGGGATGGATGAGCAGTTCTTC. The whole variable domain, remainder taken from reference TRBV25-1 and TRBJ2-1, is EADIYQTPRYLVIGTGKKITLECSQTMGHDKMYWYQQDPGMELHLIHYSYGVNSTEKGDLSSESTVSRIRTEHFPLTLESARPSHTSQYLCASSGMDEQFFGPGTRLTVL.

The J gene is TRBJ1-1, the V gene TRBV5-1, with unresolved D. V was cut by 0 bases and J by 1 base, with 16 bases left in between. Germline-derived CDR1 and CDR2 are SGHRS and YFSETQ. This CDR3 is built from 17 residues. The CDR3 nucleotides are TGCGCCAGCAGCTTGGCTTATATAGACAACCCGAACACTGAAGCTTTCTTT. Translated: CASSLAYIDNPNTEAFF.

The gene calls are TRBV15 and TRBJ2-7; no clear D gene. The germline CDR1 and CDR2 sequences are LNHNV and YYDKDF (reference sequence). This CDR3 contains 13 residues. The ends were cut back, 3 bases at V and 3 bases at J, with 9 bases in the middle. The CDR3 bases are TGTGCCACCAGCAGCGCAGCCCTCTACGAGCAGTACTTC. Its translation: CATSSAALYEQYF.

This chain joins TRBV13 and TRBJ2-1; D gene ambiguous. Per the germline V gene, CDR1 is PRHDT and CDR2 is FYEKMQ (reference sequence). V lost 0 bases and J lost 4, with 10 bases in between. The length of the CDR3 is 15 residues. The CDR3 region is CASSLGVEIYNEQFF. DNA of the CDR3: TGTGCCAGCAGCTTAGGCGTGGAGATTTACAATGAGCAGTTCTTC.

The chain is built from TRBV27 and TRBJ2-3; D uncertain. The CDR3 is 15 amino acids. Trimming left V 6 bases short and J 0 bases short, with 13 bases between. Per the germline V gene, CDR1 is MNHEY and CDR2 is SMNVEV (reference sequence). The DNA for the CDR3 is TGTGCCAGCAGGCTCTACGTTGGTAGCACAGATACGCAGTATTTT. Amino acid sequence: CASRLYVGSTDTQYF.

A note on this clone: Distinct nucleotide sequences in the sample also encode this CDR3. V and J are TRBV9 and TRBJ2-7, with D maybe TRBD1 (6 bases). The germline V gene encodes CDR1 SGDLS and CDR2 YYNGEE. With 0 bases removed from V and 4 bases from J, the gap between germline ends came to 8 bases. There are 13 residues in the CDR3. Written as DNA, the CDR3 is TGTGCCAGCAGCGTAGATCAGGGGTACGAGCAGTACTTC. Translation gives CASSVDQGYEQYF.

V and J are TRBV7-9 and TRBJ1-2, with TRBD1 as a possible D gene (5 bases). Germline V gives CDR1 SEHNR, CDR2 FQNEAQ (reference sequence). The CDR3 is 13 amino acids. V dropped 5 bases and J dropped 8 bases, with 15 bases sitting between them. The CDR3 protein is CASSPGGSKGYTF. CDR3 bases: TGTGCCAGCAGCCCCGGGGGGTCAAAGGGCTACACCTTC.

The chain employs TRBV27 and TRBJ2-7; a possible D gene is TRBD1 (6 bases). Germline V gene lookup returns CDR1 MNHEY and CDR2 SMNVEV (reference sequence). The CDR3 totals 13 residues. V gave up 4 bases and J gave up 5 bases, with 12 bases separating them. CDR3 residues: CASSSTGYHEQYF. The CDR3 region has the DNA TGTGCCAGCAGTTCCACAGGGTACCACGAGCAGTACTTC.

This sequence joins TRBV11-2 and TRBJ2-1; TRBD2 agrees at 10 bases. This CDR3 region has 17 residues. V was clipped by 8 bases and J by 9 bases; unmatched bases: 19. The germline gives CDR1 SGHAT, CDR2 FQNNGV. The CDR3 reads CASYNLAGAYFPGEQFF. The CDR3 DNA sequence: TGTGCCAGCTATAATCTAGCGGGAGCTTACTTTCCGGGTGAGCAGTTCTTC.

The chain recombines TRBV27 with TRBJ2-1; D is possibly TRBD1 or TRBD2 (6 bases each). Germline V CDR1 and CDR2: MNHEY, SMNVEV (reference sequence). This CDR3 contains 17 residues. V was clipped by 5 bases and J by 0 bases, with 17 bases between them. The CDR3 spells CASSPLGGGSSYNEQFF. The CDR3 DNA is TGTGCCAGCAGTCCACTCGGGGGCGGAAGCTCCTACAATGAGCAGTTCTTC.

In DNA, the CDR3 is TGCAGCGTTCTTGACAGTCTGGACACTGAAGCTTTCTTT. This encodes CSVLDSLDTEAFF. The V and J genes are TRBV29-1 and TRBJ1-1; a possible D gene is TRBD1 (5 bases). The CDR3 sequence is 13 residues long. Germline values: CDR1 SQVTM, CDR2 ANQGSEA. Trimming took 5 bases from V and 3 from J, leaving 13 bases between them.

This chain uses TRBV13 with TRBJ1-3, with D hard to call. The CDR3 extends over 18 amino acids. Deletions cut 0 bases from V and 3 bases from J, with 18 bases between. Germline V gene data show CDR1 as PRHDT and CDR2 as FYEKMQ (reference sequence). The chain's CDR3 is CASSLGPAGPPYGNTIYF. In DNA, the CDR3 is TGTGCCAGCAGCTTAGGTCCCGCGGGCCCACCCTATGGAAACACCATATATTTT.

CDR3 nucleotide sequence: TGTGCCAGCAGTCCCAGGACAGGGGACCAAGAGACCCAGTACTTC. Encoded protein: CASSPRTGDQETQYF. J is TRBJ2-5 and V is TRBV27; 9 bases are shared with TRBD1. Germline lookup yields CDR1 MNHEY and CDR2 SMNVEV (reference sequence). J lost 0 bases, V lost 5 bases, and 4 bases had no gene match. The CDR3 runs 15 residues.

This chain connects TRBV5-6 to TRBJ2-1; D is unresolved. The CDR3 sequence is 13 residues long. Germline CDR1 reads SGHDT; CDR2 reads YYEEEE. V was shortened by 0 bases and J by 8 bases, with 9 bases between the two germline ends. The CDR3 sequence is CASSLGGWDEQFF. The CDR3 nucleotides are TGTGCCAGCAGCTTGGGTGGGTGGGATGAGCAGTTCTTC. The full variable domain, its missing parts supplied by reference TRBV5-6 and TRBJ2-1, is DAGVTQSPTHLIKTRGQQVTLRCSPKSGHDTVSWYQQALGQGPQFIFQYYEEEERQRGNFPDRFSGHQFPNYSSELNVNALLLGDSALYLCASSLGGWDEQFFGPGTRLTVL.

The CDR3 DNA sequence: TGTGCCAGCAGCTTAGGAACTAGCGGCGCCTACAATGAGCAGTTCTTC. Amino acids: CASSLGTSGAYNEQFF. V is TRBV13 and J is TRBJ2-1; 8 bases map to TRBD2. CDR1 and CDR2 from the germline V gene are PRHDT and FYEKMQ (reference sequence). J was trimmed by 2 bases and V by 0 bases; bases with no gene match: 3. CDR3 length equals 16 residues.

Here the CDR3 DNA reads TGTGCCAGCAGCCGACTAGCGGGAGGGCCGGGTGAGCAGTTCTTC. Translated: CASSRLAGGPGEQFF. The V and J genes are TRBV7-2 and TRBJ2-1; 14 nucleotides agree with TRBD2. Germline V gene sequence: CDR1 SGHTA, CDR2 FQGNSA. The junction had 6 bases not matched to a gene; V was cut back by 5 bases and J by 9 bases. This CDR3 contains 15 residues.

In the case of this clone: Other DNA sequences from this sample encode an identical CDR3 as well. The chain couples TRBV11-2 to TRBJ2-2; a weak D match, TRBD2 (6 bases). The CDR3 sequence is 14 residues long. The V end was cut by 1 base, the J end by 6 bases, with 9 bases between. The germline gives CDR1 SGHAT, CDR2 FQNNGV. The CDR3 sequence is CASSLVGGAGELFF. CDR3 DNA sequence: TGTGCCAGCAGCTTAGTGGGCGGGGCCGGGGAGCTGTTTTTT. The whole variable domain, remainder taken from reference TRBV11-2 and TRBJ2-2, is EAGVAQSPRYKIIEKRQSVAFWCNPISGHATLYWYQQILGQGPKLLIQFQNNGVVDDSQLPKDRFSAERLKGVDSTLKIQPAKLEDSAVYLCASSLVGGAGELFFGEGSRLTVL.

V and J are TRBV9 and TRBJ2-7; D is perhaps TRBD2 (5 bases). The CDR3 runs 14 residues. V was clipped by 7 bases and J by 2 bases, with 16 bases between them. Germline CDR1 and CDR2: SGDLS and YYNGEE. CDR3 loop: CASAVTGSAYEQYF. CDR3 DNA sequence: TGTGCCAGCGCGGTAACGGGAAGCGCCTACGAGCAGTACTTC.

The CDR3 spells CASRALAGGLGDTQYF. CDR3 DNA: TGTGCCAGCAGGGCACTAGCGGGAGGGCTGGGAGATACGCAGTATTTT. The genes are TRBV6-6 and TRBJ2-3; 13 bases align to TRBD2. V dropped 6 bases and J dropped 5; count of bases not matched to a gene: 8. The CDR3 loop spans 16 amino acids. Looked up from germline, CDR1 is MNHNY and CDR2 is SVGAGI (reference sequence).

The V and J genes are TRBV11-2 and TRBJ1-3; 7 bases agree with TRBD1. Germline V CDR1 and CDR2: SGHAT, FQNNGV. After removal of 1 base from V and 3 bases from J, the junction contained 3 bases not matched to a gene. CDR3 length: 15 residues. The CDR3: CASSLVRGFGNTIYF. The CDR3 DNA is TGTGCCAGCAGCTTAGTCAGGGGGTTTGGAAACACCATATATTTT.

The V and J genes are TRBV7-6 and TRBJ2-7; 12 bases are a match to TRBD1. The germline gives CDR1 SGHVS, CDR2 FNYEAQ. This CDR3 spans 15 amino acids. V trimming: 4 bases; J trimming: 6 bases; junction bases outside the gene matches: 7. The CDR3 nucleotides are TGTGCCAGCAGCTCTAGTGGGACAGGGGGCCTCGAGCAGTACTTC. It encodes CASSSSGTGGLEQYF.

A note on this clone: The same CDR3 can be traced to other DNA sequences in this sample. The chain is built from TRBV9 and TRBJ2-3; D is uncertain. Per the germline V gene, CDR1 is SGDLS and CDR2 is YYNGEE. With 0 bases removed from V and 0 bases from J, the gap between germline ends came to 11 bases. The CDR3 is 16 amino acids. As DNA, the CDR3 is TGTGCCAGCAGCGTAGAGGCAGCGTCTAGCACAGATACGCAGTATTTT. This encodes CASSVEAASSTDTQYF.

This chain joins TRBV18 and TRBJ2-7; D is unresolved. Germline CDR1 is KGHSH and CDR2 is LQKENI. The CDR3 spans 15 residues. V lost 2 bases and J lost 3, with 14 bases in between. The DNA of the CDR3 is TGTGCCAGCTCACCAGAACCGGGTTATCGCTACGAGCAGTACTTC. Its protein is CASSPEPGYRYEQYF.

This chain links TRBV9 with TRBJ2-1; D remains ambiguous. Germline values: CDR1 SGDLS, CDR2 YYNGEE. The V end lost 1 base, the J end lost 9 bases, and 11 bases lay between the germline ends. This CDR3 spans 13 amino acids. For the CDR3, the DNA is TGTGCCAGCAGCGTATCCGGAGAGACTGAGCAGTTCTTC. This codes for CASSVSGETEQFF.

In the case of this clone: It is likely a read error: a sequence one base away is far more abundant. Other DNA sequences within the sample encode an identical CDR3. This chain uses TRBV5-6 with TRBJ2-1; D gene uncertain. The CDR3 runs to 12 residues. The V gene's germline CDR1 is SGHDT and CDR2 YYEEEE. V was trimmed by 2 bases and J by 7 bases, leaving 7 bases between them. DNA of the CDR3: TGTGCCAGCAGCTTTCGTGGGAATGAGCAGTTCTTC. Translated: CASSFRGNEQFF.

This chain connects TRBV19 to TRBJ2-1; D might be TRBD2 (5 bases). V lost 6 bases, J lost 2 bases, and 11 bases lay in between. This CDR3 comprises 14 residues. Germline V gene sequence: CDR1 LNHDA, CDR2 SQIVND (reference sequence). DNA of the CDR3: TGTGCCAGTAGGGAACGGCGGGCCTACAATGAGCAGTTCTTC. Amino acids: CASRERRAYNEQFF. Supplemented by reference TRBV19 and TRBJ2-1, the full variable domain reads DGGITQSPKYLFRKEGQNVTLSCEQNLNHDAMYWYRQDPGQGLRLIYYSQIVNDFQKGDIAEGYSVSREKKESFPLTVTSAQKNPTAFYLCASRERRAYNEQFFGPGTRLTVL.

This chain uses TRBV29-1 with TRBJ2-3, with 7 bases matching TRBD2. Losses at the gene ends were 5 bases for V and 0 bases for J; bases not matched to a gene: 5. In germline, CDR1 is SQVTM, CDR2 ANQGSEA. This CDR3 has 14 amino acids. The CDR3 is CSVLGGYSTDTQYF. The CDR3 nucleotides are TGCAGCGTTCTGGGGGGGTATAGCACAGATACGCAGTATTTT.

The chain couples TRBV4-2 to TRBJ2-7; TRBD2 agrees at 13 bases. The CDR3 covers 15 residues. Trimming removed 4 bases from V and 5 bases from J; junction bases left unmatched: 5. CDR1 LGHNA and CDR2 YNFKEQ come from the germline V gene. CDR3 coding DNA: TGTGCCAGCAGCCCGCGGACTAGCGGGAGCCACGAGCAGTACTTC. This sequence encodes CASSPRTSGSHEQYF.